Given below is one T cell receptor (beta chain) in context. Original handling: By means of reference gene primer amplification, nucleated cell counts were estimated. Repertoires were generated with immunoSEQ multiplex PCR, while TCRdb's copy carries only in-frame clones and drops some. That table is the source of V, J and clone size, and D and trimming were worked out from the DNA. The sample holds some 22,000 clones, 86% seen once. The CDR3 runs to 18 residues. Germline CDR1 reads WSHSY; CDR2 reads SAAADI. V dropped 6 bases and J dropped 0 bases, with 18 bases sitting between them. These data are taken from a study of blood T cell repertoires in COVID-19.

The sequencing input was peripheral blood. The receptor was isolated from a woman of 80 years or more with acute or convalescent COVID-19. The chain uses TRBV10-2 and TRBJ2-6; maybe TRBD1 (6 bases). DNA of the CDR3: TGCGCCAGCAGCAAGACGGGACATAAGAACTCTGGGGCCAACGTCCTGACTTTC. Translating gives CASSKTGHKNSGANVLTF.